These T cell receptor beta chains were read from a single sample in a study of cytomegalovirus exposure and HLA in healthy donors. TCRdb keeps only in-frame clones here, not all; method: immunoSEQ multiplex PCR. The table has 160,000 or so clones, approximately 84% seen once. The sequenced sample consisted of PBMCs. These receptors were collected from a young man in good health and CMV-seropositive. Each CDR3 is given with its conserved first and last residue. Fields, in order: V gene, clone size, D gene, J gene, CDR3 protein, CDR3 DNA. D genes are given only for firm matches. Size values are once, few and many counts, or a class for expanded clones, and some rows have none.

TRBV7-8	-	-	TRBJ2-5	CASSLAVQMRETQYF	TGTGCCAGCAGCTTAGCTGTCCAAATGCGGGAGACCCAGTACTTC
TRBV6-5	few	-	TRBJ1-6	CASRLEWRSPLHF	TGTGCCAGCAGACTAGAATGGAGGTCACCCCTCCACTTT
TRBV6-1	-	TRBD1	TRBJ1-5	CASSGGGTGGNQPQHF	TGTGCCAGCAGTGGTGGGGGGACAGGAGGGAATCAGCCCCAGCATTTT
TRBV7-3	-	TRBD2	TRBJ2-2	CASSYLAGENTGELFF	TGTGCCAGCAGCTACCTAGCGGGGGAAAACACCGGGGAGCTGTTTTTT
TRBV4-3	few	-	TRBJ2-7	CASSQDWAPYEQYF	TGCGCCAGCAGCCAAGATTGGGCTCCCTACGAGCAGTACTTC
TRBV27	-	-	TRBJ2-7	CASRARVGYEQYF	TGTGCCAGCAGAGCGAGGGTAGGTTACGAGCAGTACTTC
TRBV6-4	-	TRBD2	TRBJ2-2	CASSPSIRLAGDTGELFF	TGTGCCAGCAGTCCCTCGATCAGACTAGCGGGGGACACCGGGGAGCTGTTTTTT
TRBV6-5	-	-	TRBJ2-3	CASSSGDTDTQYF	TGTGCCAGCAGTTCGGGGGACACAGATACGCAGTATTTT
TRBV18	-	TRBD1	TRBJ1-4	CASSGMTGRGEKLFF	TGTGCCAGCTCAGGGATGACAGGGCGAGGTGAAAAACTGTTTTTT
TRBV5-6	-	TRBD2	TRBJ2-7	CASSPPGTSGGVVQQYF	TGTGCCAGCAGCCCCCCCGGGACTAGCGGGGGGGTAGTTCAACAGTACTTC
TRBV5-6	-	TRBD2	TRBJ2-1	CASSFWTSGHNEQFF	TGTGCCAGCAGTTTTTGGACTAGCGGCCACAATGAGCAGTTCTTC
TRBV11-2	-	-	TRBJ1-1	CASSPRALGTEAFF	TGTGCCAGCAGCCCCAGGGCCCTGGGCACTGAAGCTTTCTTT
TRBV5-1	once	TRBD1	TRBJ2-7	CASLTGQESGYEQYF	TGCGCCAGTCTAACTGGACAGGAATCGGGCTACGAGCAGTACTTC
TRBV5-1	-	-	TRBJ2-1	CASSRTGSDNEQFF	TGCGCCAGCAGCCGGACTGGATCGGACAATGAGCAGTTCTTC
TRBV5-1	-	-	TRBJ1-3	CASSFAGVKYENTIYF	TGCGCCAGCAGCTTTGCAGGGGTTAAGTATGAAAACACCATATATTTT
TRBV7-9	few	TRBD2	TRBJ2-7	CASSREGTSGYEQYF	TGTGCCAGCAGCCGGGAGGGGACTAGCGGGTACGAGCAGTACTTC
TRBV7-3	-	TRBD1	TRBJ1-2	CASSPDRVGGYTF	TGTGCCAGCAGCCCCGACAGGGTTGGTGGCTACACCTTC
TRBV7-2	-	-	TRBJ2-3	CASVGGESTDTQYF	TGTGCCAGCGTTGGAGGCGAGAGCACAGATACGCAGTATTTT
TRBV7-6	-	TRBD1	TRBJ1-4	CASSHDRVGEKLFF	TGTGCCAGCAGCCACGACAGGGTTGGTGAAAAACTGTTTTTT
TRBV11-3	-	TRBD2	TRBJ2-5	CASSPQRGSQETQYF	TGTGCCAGCAGCCCTCAGCGGGGGTCACAAGAGACCCAGTACTTC
TRBV15	-	-	TRBJ1-2	CATSSPFYRGGYTF	TGTGCCACCAGCAGCCCCTTCTACCGGGGTGGCTACACCTTC
TRBV5-4	-	-	TRBJ1-2	CASSMDGNYGYTF	TGTGCCAGCAGCATGGACGGTAACTATGGCTACACCTTC